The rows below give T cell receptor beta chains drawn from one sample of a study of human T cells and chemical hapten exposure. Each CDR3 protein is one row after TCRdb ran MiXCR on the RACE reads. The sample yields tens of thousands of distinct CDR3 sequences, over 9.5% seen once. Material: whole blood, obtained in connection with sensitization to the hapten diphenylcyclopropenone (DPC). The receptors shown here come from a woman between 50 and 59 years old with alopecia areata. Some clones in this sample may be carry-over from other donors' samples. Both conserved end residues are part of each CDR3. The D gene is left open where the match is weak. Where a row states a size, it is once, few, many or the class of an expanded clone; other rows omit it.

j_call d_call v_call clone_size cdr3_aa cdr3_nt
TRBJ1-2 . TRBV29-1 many CSVEASGGTNYGYTF TGCAGCGTTGAAGCGTCGGGGGGTACTAACTATGGCTACACCTTC
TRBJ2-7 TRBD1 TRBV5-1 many CASSFLDRASYEQYF TGCGCCAGCAGCTTCTTGGACAGGGCTAGCTACGAGCAGTACTTC
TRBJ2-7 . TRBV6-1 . CASSEWGHEQYF TGTGCCAGCAGTGAATGGGGCCACGAGCAGTACTTC
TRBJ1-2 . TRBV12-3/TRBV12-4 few CASSSTGVGLNGYTF TGTGCCAGCAGTTCTACAGGTGTGGGACTTAATGGCTACACCTTC
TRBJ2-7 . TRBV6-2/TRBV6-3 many CASRPGLLYEQYF TGTGCCAGCAGGCCGGGACTCCTCTACGAGCAGTACTTC
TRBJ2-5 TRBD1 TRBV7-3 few CASSIHSGRGRGETQYF TGTGCCAGCAGTATTCACAGCGGCAGGGGGCGCGGAGAGACCCAGTACTTC
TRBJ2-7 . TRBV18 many CASSPPTVSYEQYF TGTGCCAGCTCACCACCGACAGTTTCCTACGAGCAGTACTTC
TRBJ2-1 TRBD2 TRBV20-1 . CSARVSGTTSSYNDQFF TGCAGTGCTAGAGTTAGCGGGACAACGAGCTCCTACAATGACCAGTTCTTC
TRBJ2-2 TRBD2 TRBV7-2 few CASSRGRGTGELFF TGTGCCAGCAGTCGCGGGAGGGGCACCGGGGAGCTGTTTTTT
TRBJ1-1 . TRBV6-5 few CASSKRGTEAFF TGTGCCAGCAGCAAAAGGGGCACTGAAGCTTTCTTT
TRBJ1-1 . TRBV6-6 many CAGGTGNTEAFF TGTGCCGGTGGTACAGGGAACACTGAAGCTTTCTTT
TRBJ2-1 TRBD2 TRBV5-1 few CASSPGLVFNEQFF TGCGCCAGCAGCCCGGGACTAGTGTTCAATGAGCAGTTCTTC
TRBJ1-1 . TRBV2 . CASSLPGIKNTEAFF TGTGCCAGCAGTCTACCCGGGATCAAAAACACTGAAGCTTTCTTT